The 30 T cell receptor beta chains given below trace back to one sample, sequenced in a study of molecular identifiers for immune sequencing clone quantification. MiXCR, applied by TCRdb to the PCR reads, yields one record per CDR3 protein. The data hold 250,000 to 350,000 distinct CDR3 sequences, with 20% to 25% observed a single time. The sequencing input was naive CD8+ T cells from blood, with Jurkat cell RNA spiked in. Subset here: FACS-sorted CD8+CD4-CCR7+CD45RA+ naive T cells. The receptors originated from a human donor in good health. Some libraries in this study had Jurkat cell RNA spiked in.

This clonotype was observed at least ten times. In DNA form, the CDR3 reads TGTGCCAGCAGCTTGGACGGGGGGACCTACGAGCAGTACTTC. It specifies CASSLDGGTYEQYF. This rearrangement joins TRBV5-4 to TRBJ2-7, with 7 nucleotides matching TRBD2. The V segment lost 0 bases and the J segment 2 bases; nucleotides outside the gene matches: 2. The CDR3 spans 14 residues. CDR1 SGHNT and CDR2 YYREEE come from the germline V gene (reference sequence). The variable domain in full, with the rest retrieved from reference TRBV5-4 and TRBJ2-7, is ETGVTQSPTHLIKTRGQQVTLRCSSQSGHNTVSWYQQALGQGPQFIFQYYREEENGRGNFPPRFSGLQFPNYSSELNVNALELDDSALYLCASSLDGGTYEQYFGPGTRLTVT.

This clonotype was picked up a small number of times. This sequence may be a read error, since a much larger clone differs from it by one base. Here the CDR3 DNA reads TGTGCCAGCAGTTCTAGCGGGAGCTCGACAGATACGCGGTATTTT. As protein: CASSSSGSSTDTRYF. The genes are TRBV28 and TRBJ2-3; 10 bases map to TRBD2. This CDR3 has 15 residues. The germline V gene has CDR1 MDHEN and CDR2 SYDVKM.

The V call is TRBV4-1, the J call TRBJ2-5, with 15 bases lining up with TRBD2. Germline V CDR1 and CDR2: MGHRA, YSYEKL. After removal of 5 bases from V and 4 bases from J, the junction contained 11 bases not matched to a gene. The CDR3 covers 18 residues. The CDR3 DNA reads TGCGCCAGCAGCGGACAGGGGACTAGCGGGAGGCATGGAGAGACCCAGTACTTC. It encodes CASSGQGTSGRHGETQYF.

A remark on this clonotype: This may be a read error, as it is one base from a much larger clone. The genes are TRBV6-2 or TRBV6-3 and TRBJ1-5, with D possibly being TRBD1 (6 bases). From germline, CDR1 is MNHEY and CDR2 SVGEGT. This CDR3 comprises 16 residues. CDR3 in amino acids: CARSYRGALLHQPQHF. The CDR3 region has the DNA TGTGCCCGCAGTTACCGGGGGGCCCTACTCCATCAGCCCCAGCATTTT.

This clonotype was recorded at least ten times. The J gene is TRBJ2-1, the V gene TRBV6-5; D possibly corresponds to TRBD2 (6 bases). Trimming stripped 0 bases from V and 7 bases from J, with 13 bases between. CDR1 is MNHEY, CDR2 SVGAGI, per germline. The CDR3 sequence is 15 residues long. CDR3 residues: CASSYSGDSGNEQFF. CDR3 sequence (DNA): TGTGCCAGCAGTTACTCGGGGGACTCCGGAAATGAGCAGTTCTTC.

A note on this clonotype: One end of the junction is discordant with germline, which a read error may explain. The chain couples TRBV12-5 to TRBJ2-7; tentatively, D is TRBD1 (6 bases). There are 15 residues in the CDR3. Germline V gene sequence: CDR1 LGHNT, CDR2 FRNRAP. The CDR3 region has the DNA TGTGTTAGTGGCCCCTCCCTCGGACAGTCCTACGAGCAGTACTTC. It yields the protein CVSGPSLGQSYEQYF.

This clonotype was seen ten or more times. This rearrangement joins TRBV29-1 to TRBJ2-1; 7 bases are shared with TRBD2. The CDR3 runs 12 residues. CDR1 and CDR2 (germline): SQVTM, ANQGSEA. The junction had 8 bases not matched to a gene; V was cut back by 8 bases and J by 7 bases. The CDR3 sequence: CSINWEGNEQFF. The CDR3 DNA reads as TGCAGCATAAATTGGGAGGGTAATGAGCAGTTCTTC.

This clonotype was detected ten times or more. The V call is TRBV5-5, the J call TRBJ2-1; TRBD2 might be the D (5 bases). The germline V gene encodes CDR1 SGHKS and CDR2 YYEKEE (reference sequence). This CDR3 comprises 15 residues. Trimming took 4 bases from V and 0 from J, leaving 11 bases between them. CDR3 coding DNA: TGTGCCAGCAGCCAGGACTGGAGCTCCTACAATGAGCAGTTCTTC. This encodes CASSQDWSSYNEQFF. Full variable domain (rest looked up from reference TRBV5-5 and TRBJ2-1): DAGVTQSPTHLIKTRGQQVTLRCSPISGHKSVSWYQQVLGQGPQFIFQYYEKEERGRGNFPDRFSARQFPNYSSELNVNALLLGDSALYLCASSQDWSSYNEQFFGPGTRLTVL.

The table lists this clonotype with many counts. The chain joins TRBV27 to TRBJ2-7; 10 nucleotides match TRBD2. There are 13 residues in the CDR3. Losses at the gene ends were 6 bases for V and 4 bases for J; bases not matched to a gene: 3. CDR1 and CDR2 (germline): MNHEY, SMNVEV (reference sequence). CDR3 in amino acids: CASSLAGGYEQYF. In nucleotides, the CDR3 is TGTGCCAGCAGCTTAGCGGGGGGTTACGAGCAGTACTTC.

This clonotype was seen ten or more times. The V and J genes are TRBV2 and TRBJ1-2; TRBD1 matches at 9 bases. J was trimmed by 4 bases and V by 1 base; bases with no gene match: 4. Germline CDR1 SNHLY, CDR2 FYNNEI. This CDR3 is built from 15 residues. The CDR3: CASSEVGTGFYGYTF. In DNA form, the CDR3 reads TGTGCCAGCAGTGAAGTGGGGACAGGGTTCTATGGCTACACCTTC.

In its sample, this clonotype was seen many times. The chain uses TRBV7-9 and TRBJ2-7; 7 nucleotides agree with TRBD2. Germline CDR1 and CDR2: SEHNR and FQNEAQ (reference sequence). CDR3 length equals 14 residues. J lost 3 bases, V lost 1 base, and 3 bases had no gene match. CDR3 residues: CASSLEGGNYEQYF. CDR3 bases: TGTGCCAGCAGCTTAGAGGGAGGGAACTACGAGCAGTACTTC.

This clonotype appeared many times. The chain has TRBV29-1 and TRBJ2-3; D is undetermined. V was cut by 0 bases and J by 4 bases, with 5 bases left in between. This CDR3 comprises 12 residues. From germline, CDR1 is SQVTM and CDR2 ANQGSEA. The DNA of the CDR3 is TGCAGCGTTGAAGACGAGCCAGATACGCAGTATTTT. It codes for CSVEDEPDTQYF.

This clonotype has ten or more counts. V is TRBV4-3 and J is TRBJ2-7; 11 positions match TRBD1. Germline values: CDR1 LGHNA, CDR2 YSLEER. This CDR3 is 16 amino acids long. With V trimmed by 1 base and J by 2 bases, 4 bases remained unmatched. The CDR3 region has the DNA TGCGCCAGCAGCCAAGGGAAGGGACAGGGGGCCTACGAGCAGTACTTC. It codes for CASSQGKGQGAYEQYF.

This clonotype has at least ten counts. The chain uses TRBV13 and TRBJ1-2; D not certain. The ends were cut back, 2 bases at V and 2 bases at J, with 15 bases in the middle. The CDR3 length is 16 residues. Germline CDR1 is PRHDT and CDR2 is FYEKMQ (reference sequence). The CDR3 spells CASSLSAGQPNYGYTF. The DNA for the CDR3 is TGTGCCAGCAGCTTAAGTGCAGGTCAACCCAACTATGGCTACACCTTC.

This chain connects TRBV4-3 to TRBJ2-1, with 7 bases lining up with TRBD2. The V segment lost 0 bases and the J segment 2 bases; nucleotides outside the gene matches: 4. This CDR3 region has 16 residues. The V gene's germline CDR1 is LGHNA and CDR2 YSLEER. CDR3 DNA sequence: TGCGCCAGCAGCCAAGATTGGAGCGGGGCCTACAATGAGCAGTTCTTC. Its protein is CASSQDWSGAYNEQFF.

A word on this clonotype: This may be a read error: a much more frequent sequence differs by one nucleotide. The rearrangement joins TRBV12-3 or TRBV12-4 to TRBJ2-2, with a tentative D call TRBD2 (5 bases). The CDR3 has 11 residues. CDR3 sequence (DNA): TGTGCCAGCACCTTGACCGGGGAGCTGGTTTTT. This translates into CASTLTGELVF.

Points on this clonotype: A clone one base away is much larger, so this may be a read error. V usage is TRBV3-1 and J usage is TRBJ2-2; TRBD2 matches 10 bases. Germline V gives CDR1 LGHDT, CDR2 YNNKEL (reference sequence). V lost 10 bases to trimming and J lost 7 bases; unmatched junction nucleotides: 6. This CDR3 region has 13 residues. CDR3 residues: CAIKAGGNGELFF. In nucleotides, the CDR3 is TGTGCCATCAAAGCGGGAGGGAACGGGGAGCTGTTTTTT.

The V gene is TRBV27, the J gene TRBJ2-2; D gene unclear. CDR3 length equals 14 residues. Germline V gene sequence: CDR1 MNHEY, CDR2 SMNVEV (reference sequence). V was clipped by 2 bases and J by 1 base, with 5 bases between them. CDR3 residues: CASSLIENTGELFF. CDR3 nucleotides: TGTGCCAGCAGTTTAATAGAGAACACCGGGGAGCTGTTTTTT.

This clonotype was seen repeatedly, ten times or more. The chain carries TRBV7-9 and TRBJ2-1, with 7 bases identical to TRBD1. The CDR3 consists of 15 residues. CDR1 and CDR2 from the germline V gene are SEHNR and FQNEAQ (reference sequence). V shed 1 base, J shed 4 bases, and the junction held 4 bases outside the gene matches. CDR3 nucleotides: TGTGCCAGCAGCTTAGGACAGGGAGATTACAATGAGCAGTTCTTC. Amino acids: CASSLGQGDYNEQFF.

This chain connects TRBV6-2 or TRBV6-3 to TRBJ2-3; 11 bases are shared with TRBD1. The CDR3 consists of 14 residues. Germline V lookup: CDR1 MNHEY, CDR2 SVGEGT. Trimming at V came to 6 bases and at J to 6 bases, leaving 5 bases not matched to a gene. CDR3 sequence: CASSSDRGQDTQYF. The CDR3 bases are TGTGCCAGCAGCTCGGACAGGGGGCAGGATACGCAGTATTTT.

This clonotype came up many times. The chain joins TRBV28 to TRBJ1-1; D gene unclear. Trimming pared 5 bases from V and 0 bases from J, leaving 7 bases between. Germline values: CDR1 MDHEN, CDR2 SYDVKM. The CDR3 sequence is 13 residues long. The CDR3 nucleotides read TGTGCCAGCAGTGACATAATGAACACTGAAGCTTTCTTT. This translates into CASSDIMNTEAFF.

This chain links TRBV4-3 with TRBJ1-3, with D perhaps TRBD1 (5 bases). Looked up from germline, CDR1 is LGHNA and CDR2 is YSLEER. The V end lost 1 base, the J end lost 2 bases, and 9 bases lay between the germline ends. The CDR3 is made up of 15 amino acids. The CDR3 nucleotides read TGCGCCAGCAGCCAAGTTCCGGGGGCTGGAAACACCATATATTTT. This codes for CASSQVPGAGNTIYF.

This clonotype was seen at least ten times. V is TRBV27 and J is TRBJ1-5, with D possibly being TRBD1 (5 bases). Deletions cut 1 base from V and 4 bases from J, with 11 bases between. Germline values: CDR1 MNHEY, CDR2 SMNVEV (reference sequence). The CDR3 has 15 amino acids. CDR3 loop: CASSLWGVANQPQHF. CDR3 sequence (DNA): TGTGCCAGCAGTTTATGGGGGGTCGCGAATCAGCCCCAGCATTTT.

V is TRBV4-1 and J is TRBJ2-1; 11 bases align to TRBD2. Germline V gene sequence: CDR1 MGHRA, CDR2 YSYEKL. Losses at the gene ends were 0 bases for V and 5 bases for J; bases not matched to a gene: 6. The CDR3 consists of 17 residues. Written as DNA, the CDR3 is TGCGCCAGCAGCCAAGATTTACTAGCGGGGGCGAACAATGAGCAGTTCTTC. It specifies CASSQDLLAGANNEQFF.

The V call is TRBV4-3, the J call TRBJ2-3; no definite D call. The germline V gene encodes CDR1 LGHNA and CDR2 YSLEER. The CDR3 is 14 residues long. Trimming cost V 0 bases and J 0 bases, with 4 bases left between them. Written as DNA, the CDR3 is TGCGCCAGCAGCCAAGAACAAAGCACAGATACGCAGTATTTT. It translates to CASSQEQSTDTQYF.

This chain joins TRBV27 and TRBJ2-3; D possibly matches TRBD1 or TRBD2 (5 bases each). V shed 9 bases and J shed 5 bases, with 21 bases lying between them. Germline CDR1 is MNHEY and CDR2 is SMNVEV (reference sequence). The CDR3 runs 15 residues. CDR3 sequence: CASRDRHRPGDTQYF. The CDR3 DNA reads as TGTGCCAGTCGGGACCGTCACCGCCCCGGAGATACGCAGTATTTT.

In the case of this clonotype: A much larger clone lies one base from this, so it may be a read error. The rearrangement joins TRBV7-2 to TRBJ2-3; TRBD2 matches 15 bases. The germline gives CDR1 SGHTA, CDR2 FQGNSA. CDR3 length equals 17 residues. The CDR3 DNA reads TGTGCCAGCAGCTGGGGACTAGCGGGAGGAACCACAGCTACGCAGTATTTT. Protein sequence: CASSWGLAGGTTATQYF.

This clonotype has a count of ten or more. CDR3 DNA: TGTGCCAGCAGTTACGAGGGTAGAACTAATGAAAAACTGTTTTTT. It is translated as CASSYEGRTNEKLFF. This sequence joins TRBV6-5 and TRBJ1-4; D not resolved. The length of the CDR3 is 15 residues. V was pared by 2 bases and J by 1 base, with 8 bases between. Germline-derived CDR1 and CDR2 are MNHEY and SVGAGI.

This clonotype was found many times. The chain joins TRBV9 to TRBJ1-1, with D perhaps TRBD1 (5 bases). Per the germline V gene, CDR1 is SGDLS and CDR2 is YYNGEE. The CDR3 runs 13 residues. Trimming took off 3 bases at V and 9 bases at J, with 15 bases between the two ends. CDR3 amino acids: CASSGVGGSQAFF. The CDR3, as DNA: TGTGCCAGCAGCGGGGTTGGGGGAAGCCAAGCTTTCTTT.

This clonotype was picked up many times. The chain combines TRBV29-1 with TRBJ2-3, with D maybe TRBD1 (6 bases). The germline V and J ends were trimmed by 8 bases and 2 bases, with 11 bases remaining between them. The germline gives CDR1 SQVTM, CDR2 ANQGSEA. CDR3 size: 12 residues. CDR3 sequence reads: CSSDSDTDTQYF. The CDR3 coding sequence is TGCAGCTCGGACAGCGACACAGATACGCAGTATTTT.